The clone carrying this T cell receptor beta chain was seen repeatedly, ten times or more. The antigen remains unidentified. This entry belongs to a study of T cells in Graves' hyperthyroidism and ophthalmopathy. Uncontrolled infection, other autoimmune disease, pregnancy and lactation each barred patients from inclusion. There were TCR beta CDR3 regions amplified from RNA transcripts. Using the HTBI primer set, a first-round RT-PCR was run on the TCR CDR3. MiXCR was run by TCRdb on the multiplex PCR reads, yielding one entry per CDR3 protein. The sample includes 600,000 or so distinct CDR3 sequences, 14% of them seen just once. This CDR3 contains 14 residues. The V and J ends lost 5 bases and 3 bases, in that order; junction bases with no gene match: 4. Germline V gene sequence: CDR1 SNHLY, CDR2 FYNNEI. Whole-study results and caveats: The model forecast ophthalmopathy, anticipating it by a median approximately 7 months before onset.

The chain couples TRBV2 to TRBJ1-5; TRBD1 matches 7 bases. The sample comprised blood. The sequence was obtained from a woman younger than 35 with Graves' ophthalmopathy. CDR3 in DNA: TGTGCCAGCAGTACACAGGGGTACAATCAGCCCCAGCATTTT. Its protein product is CASSTQGYNQPQHF.